The rows below give T cell receptor beta chains drawn from one sample of a study of T cells in Graves' hyperthyroidism and ophthalmopathy. TCRdb redid the calling of the multiplex PCR reads with MiXCR, one entry per CDR3 protein. Of over 700,000 distinct CDR3 sequences in the sample, roughly 37% were seen once. Sequenced material: blood. The origin of the receptors is a man aged 18 to 35 with Graves' hyperthyroidism. Each CDR3 is given with its conserved first and last residue. Fields, in order: CDR3 protein, V gene.

CDR3: CAISESRSQHF
V: TRBV10-3

CDR3: CASSYRGSSNTEAFF
V: TRBV11-1

CDR3: CSAQTDLYEQYF
V: TRBV29-1

CDR3: CASSYGNPGANVLTF
V: TRBV6-5

CDR3: CSASDSNEQFF
V: TRBV20-1

CDR3: CASNRFFLETQYF
V: TRBV14

CDR3: CSARALGGSANTGELFF
V: TRBV20-1

CDR3: CASSQTLGTEAFF
V: TRBV12-3/TRBV12-4

CDR3: CSVVNRGYTF
V: TRBV29-1

CDR3: CASSLRRASTDTQYF
V: TRBV9

CDR3: CSAGRGQGNYEQYF
V: TRBV20-1

CDR3: CASSLGDRLNTEAFF
V: TRBV5-1

CDR3: CASSEAGTLYEQYF
V: TRBV6-1

CDR3: CDSSQGHGNTIYF
V: TRBV4-2

CDR3: CASSVETGGSPLHF
V: TRBV9

CDR3: CAISDIGRAFETQYF
V: TRBV10-3

CDR3: CASSYVGSSYNSPLHF
V: TRBV6-6

CDR3: CASSLRREWGEAFF
V: TRBV7-2

CDR3: CASSQGGKEAFF
V: TRBV4-1

CDR3: CASSYSTGGGELFF
V: TRBV6-5

CDR3: CASSAGLALSYEQYF
V: TRBV9

CDR3: CASSFKFTDTQYF
V: TRBV7-9

CDR3: CASRQGQVPSGRAETQYF
V: TRBV27

CDR3: CSARITSGGYEQYF
V: TRBV20-1

CDR3: CASSQDTSGGGVETQYF
V: TRBV3-1

CDR3: CASSLDFRGPNTGELFF
V: TRBV5-1

CDR3: CASSRQSYSNQPQHF
V: TRBV6-1

CDR3: CSARDLGSTDTQYF
V: TRBV20-1

CDR3: CAISESQVVDTEAFF
V: TRBV10-3

CDR3: CASSLDNDPETQYF
V: TRBV5-1

CDR3: CASSSERGVAEAFF
V: TRBV7-8

CDR3: CASSLFGGPGNSPLHF
V: TRBV5-1